This T cell receptor beta chain was observed in a study of cytomegalovirus exposure and HLA in healthy donors. Study results and limitations: The authors later linked a missense DCLRE1C variant to TCR beta V- and J-gene trimming. Three chains linked to CMV were shown in vitro to be specific for CMV antigens.

Primers included in the PCR were 60 Vbeta and 13 Jbeta primers. The data were produced by immunoSEQ multiplex PCR, yet TCRdb's version contains in-frame clones alone and is incomplete. The table shows 150,000 to 200,000 clones, with around 84% occurring only once. The V gene's germline CDR1 is MGHDK and CDR2 SYGVNS. V shed 3 bases and J shed 7 bases, with 10 bases lying between them. CDR3 size: 12 residues. Comment on this clone: The antigen is not known.

Those who donated were healthy bone marrow donors. The source material was PBMCs. This receptor was identified in a boy between 2 and 10 years old in good health and CMV-seronegative. The V and J genes are TRBV25-1 and TRBJ2-7; possible D gene TRBD2, 5 bases. The CDR3 region is CASSDLKREQYF. CDR3 in DNA: TGTGCCAGCAGTGACCTCAAGCGGGAGCAGTACTTC.